This T cell receptor beta chain comes out of a study of cytomegalovirus exposure and HLA in healthy donors. PCR primers comprised 60 Vbeta and 13 Jbeta primers. How the authors handled the data: Later work found 80 million or so unique TCR beta chains, with roughly 11 million shared. The repertoire was sequenced with immunoSEQ multiplex PCR; TCRdb's copy has only in-frame clones and lacks some. V and J calls plus clone size are reproduced from that table; the DNA served to infer D and trimming. The repertoire includes roughly 160,000 clones, 81% of them detected once, and about 13% sits in the top ten. The sequenced material came from PBMCs. The receptor's source is a woman aged 45-60 years in good health and CMV-seronegative.

The CDR3 DNA reads as TGTGCCAGCAGTTTCCTCAGGACAGGGACTGGCACAGATACGCAGTATTTT. As protein: CASSFLRTGTGTDTQYF. V usage is TRBV27 and J usage is TRBJ2-3; 8 bases are shared with TRBD1. Trimming removed 3 bases from V and 1 base from J; junction bases left unmatched: 9. The germline V gene has CDR1 MNHEY and CDR2 SMNVEV (reference sequence). CDR3 size: 17 residues.